The 31 T cell receptor beta chains below all came from one sample that was sequenced in a study of cytomegalovirus exposure and HLA in healthy donors. Primers included in the PCR were 60 Vbeta and 13 Jbeta primers. The protocol was immunoSEQ multiplex PCR, while the TCRdb copy is restricted to in-frame clones and leaves out a portion. The table includes 70,000 to 95,000 clones, roughly 75% detected once. The sequencing input was PBMCs. All receptors come from a man in his forties or fifties in good health and CMV-seronegative.

The chain recombines TRBV7-9 with TRBJ1-1; D gene unclear. V was clipped by 1 base and J by 0 bases, with 9 bases between them. There are 15 residues in the CDR3. Germline V gene data show CDR1 as SEHNR and CDR2 as FQNEAQ (reference sequence). CDR3 residues: CASSLEPRVNTEAFF. The CDR3 DNA follows: TGTGCCAGCAGCTTAGAACCGCGGGTGAACACTGAAGCTTTCTTT.

The J gene is TRBJ2-3, the V gene TRBV11-2; TRBD2 aligns across 9 bases. The CDR3 covers 16 residues. Germline loops: CDR1 SGHAT, CDR2 FQNNGV. With 1 base clipped from V and 5 bases from J, the junction kept 7 bases outside the gene matches. For the CDR3, the DNA is TGTGCCAGCAGCTTAGGGGTAGCGGGAGAAGGAGATACGCAGTATTTT. The encoded protein is CASSLGVAGEGDTQYF.

This clone came up a few times. This chain uses TRBV5-4 with TRBJ1-1, with D maybe TRBD1 (5 bases). Deletions cut 1 base from V and 6 bases from J, with 10 bases between. Germline loops: CDR1 SGHNT, CDR2 YYREEE (reference sequence). This CDR3 is 13 amino acids long. CDR3 amino acids: CASSLIDSPEAFF. The CDR3 DNA reads as TGTGCCAGCAGCTTGATCGACAGCCCTGAAGCTTTCTTT. The full variable domain, its missing parts supplied by reference TRBV5-4 and TRBJ1-1, is ETGVTQSPTHLIKTRGQQVTLRCSSQSGHNTVSWYQQALGQGPQFIFQYYREEENGRGNFPPRFSGLQFPNYSSELNVNALELDDSALYLCASSLIDSPEAFFGQGTRLTVV.

CDR3 nucleotides: TGCAGCGTCGAACAAATGTATGGCTACACCTTC. It is translated as CSVEQMYGYTF. This sequence joins TRBV29-1 and TRBJ1-2; D gene unclear. CDR1 and CDR2 from the germline V gene are SQVTM and ANQGSEA. V was cut by 6 bases and J by 5 bases, with 10 bases left in between. There are 11 residues in the CDR3.

The chain uses TRBV30 and TRBJ1-3; D might be TRBD1 (6 bases). Looked up from germline, CDR1 is GTSNPN and CDR2 is SVGIG (reference sequence). Trimming removed 6 bases from V and 8 bases from J, with 14 bases in between. The CDR3 has 12 residues. The CDR3, as DNA: TGTGCCTGTTGGAGACAGGTAGACACCATATATTTT. As protein: CACWRQVDTIYF.

The chain links TRBV6-5 to TRBJ2-2; D possibly corresponds to TRBD2 (6 bases). V was shortened by 10 bases and J by 1 base, with 13 bases between the two germline ends. CDR3 length: 14 residues. In germline, CDR1 is MNHEY, CDR2 SVGAGI. The CDR3 spells CATSAGGNTGELFF. In nucleotides, the CDR3 is TGTGCCACTTCCGCCGGGGGGAACACCGGGGAGCTGTTTTTT.

This clone was counted only a few times. The chain is built from TRBV6-1 and TRBJ1-5, with 7 nucleotides matching TRBD1. The CDR3 runs 16 residues. Germline V gene lookup returns CDR1 MNHNS and CDR2 SASEGT. Unmatched junction bases numbered 7, after V lost 3 bases and J lost 2 bases. CDR3 protein: CASSDRQGIGNQPQHF. Here the CDR3 DNA reads TGTGCCAGCAGTGATCGACAGGGCATCGGCAATCAGCCCCAGCATTTT.

This chain joins TRBV6-5 and TRBJ1-3; D unresolved. The germline V gene has CDR1 MNHEY and CDR2 SVGAGI. This CDR3 has 16 amino acids. Trimming shortened V by 2 bases and J by 1 base, and 12 bases separated the two germline ends. CDR3 residues: CASSYEAPNSGNTIYF. CDR3 DNA: TGTGCCAGCAGTTACGAGGCTCCTAATTCTGGAAACACCATATATTTT.

The genes are TRBV7-8 and TRBJ1-1, with 7 bases matching TRBD1. The CDR3 length is 15 residues. J lost 5 bases, V lost 5 bases, and 11 bases had no gene match. Germline V gene data show CDR1 as SGHVS and CDR2 as FQNEAQ. In DNA form, the CDR3 reads TGTGCCAGCAGCCCCCCGACAGGGCGAGGAACTGAAGCTTTCTTT. The encoded protein is CASSPPTGRGTEAFF.

The chain joins TRBV5-1 to TRBJ2-7; D is possibly TRBD1 (6 bases). The germline CDR1 and CDR2 sequences are SGHRS and YFSETQ. CDR3 length: 13 amino acids. Trimming cost V 0 bases and J 8 bases, with 12 bases left between them. CDR3 sequence: CASSLVRQEKQYF. The CDR3 bases are TGCGCCAGCAGCTTGGTACGACAGGAAAAGCAGTACTTC.

The chain is built from TRBV6-1 and TRBJ2-7; the match to TRBD1 covers 9 bases. The CDR3 is 14 residues long. Germline V gene lookup returns CDR1 MNHNS and CDR2 SASEGT. The junction had 5 bases not matched to a gene; V was cut back by 4 bases and J by 4 bases. CDR3 in amino acids: CASSVGTGPYEQYF. The CDR3 DNA follows: TGTGCCAGCAGTGTAGGGACAGGGCCGTACGAGCAGTACTTC.

The sample holds a few counts of this clone. This chain joins TRBV5-1 and TRBJ1-2, with D perhaps TRBD1 (6 bases). V was pared by 4 bases and J by 7 bases, with 23 bases between. The CDR3 covers 16 residues. CDR1 and CDR2 (germline): SGHRS, YFSETQ. The CDR3 DNA reads TGCGCCAGCAGCCCGCTCCCAAACACAGGGCGATCTGGCTACACCTTC. Its translation: CASSPLPNTGRSGYTF.

The sample holds a few counts of this clone. CDR3 coding DNA: TGCGCCAGCAGTGCATACACCTCACAGGGGAATGAGCAGTTCTTC. Translating gives CASSAYTSQGNEQFF. This rearrangement joins TRBV10-1 to TRBJ2-1, with 7 bases matching TRBD1. Germline V lookup: CDR1 WNHNN, CDR2 SYGVQD (reference sequence). This CDR3 is built from 15 residues. With 4 bases clipped from V and 7 bases from J, the junction kept 10 bases outside the gene matches.

The chain joins TRBV5-1 to TRBJ2-7; 9 nucleotides agree with TRBD1. The CDR3 is 14 residues long. From germline, CDR1 is SGHRS and CDR2 YFSETQ. J lost 3 bases, V lost 4 bases, and 5 bases had no gene match. This CDR3 is CASSPGTGNYEQYF. CDR3 coding DNA: TGCGCCAGCAGCCCCGGGACAGGGAACTACGAGCAGTACTTC. The full variable domain, completed using reference TRBV5-1 and TRBJ2-7, is KAGVTQTPRYLIKTRGQQVTLSCSPISGHRSVSWYQQTPGQGLQFLFEYFSETQRNKGNFPGRFSGRQFSNSRSEMNVSTLELGDSALYLCASSPGTGNYEQYFGPGTRLTVT.

The chain carries TRBV2 and TRBJ2-5; D perhaps matches TRBD2 (5 bases). CDR3 length: 13 residues. Germline V gene lookup returns CDR1 SNHLY and CDR2 FYNNEI. V dropped 6 bases and J dropped 5 bases, with 13 bases sitting between them. CDR3 coding DNA: TGTGCCAGCAGAGACGGGGTCTGGGAGACCCAGTACTTC. The encoded protein is CASRDGVWETQYF.

This chain links TRBV5-4 with TRBJ1-2, with unresolved D. The length of the CDR3 is 13 residues. CDR1 is SGHNT and CDR2 is YYREEE in the germline V gene (reference sequence). Trimming pared 6 bases from V and 4 bases from J, leaving 13 bases between. The CDR3 region is CASTPRGGYGYTF. The CDR3 DNA reads TGTGCCAGCACCCCCCGGGGAGGCTATGGCTACACCTTC.

The sample holds a few counts of this clone. The V gene is TRBV30, the J gene TRBJ2-4, with 8 bases matching TRBD2. The CDR3 spans 14 residues. V shed 0 bases, J shed 7 bases, and the junction held 5 bases outside the gene matches. The germline V gene encodes CDR1 GTSNPN and CDR2 SVGIG (reference sequence). CDR3 region: CAWSVGAGGNIQYF. The CDR3 DNA reads as TGTGCCTGGAGTGTAGGGGCGGGAGGTAACATTCAGTACTTC. Combining the CDR3 with reference TRBV30 and TRBJ2-4 gives the whole variable domain SQTIHQWPATLVQPVGSPLSLECTVEGTSNPNLYWYRQAAGRGLQLLFYSVGIGQISSEVPQNLSASRPQDRQFILSSKKLLLSDSGFYLCAWSVGAGGNIQYFGAGTRLSVL.

The chain recombines TRBV6-1 with TRBJ2-5; 8 nucleotides line up with TRBD2. Germline CDR1 and CDR2: MNHNS and SASEGT. The CDR3 is made up of 15 amino acids. V dropped 6 bases and J dropped 2; count of bases not matched to a gene: 8. The CDR3 DNA follows: TGTGCCAGCAGCCCTACGGGGGGGTTACAAGAGACCCAGTACTTC. Translating gives CASSPTGGLQETQYF.

V is TRBV6-5 and J is TRBJ1-1, with D possibly being TRBD1 (5 bases). The germline V and J ends were trimmed by 2 bases and 9 bases, with 22 bases remaining between them. CDR1 is MNHEY, CDR2 SVGAGI, per germline. This CDR3 has 16 residues. The CDR3 sequence: CASSYPLTLGGDKAFF. The CDR3 nucleotides read TGTGCCAGCAGTTACCCCCTGACGTTGGGGGGGGATAAAGCTTTCTTT.

V usage is TRBV7-2 and J usage is TRBJ2-3; 15 bases align to TRBD2. V shed 5 bases and J 3 bases; nucleotides not matched to a gene: 12. This CDR3 spans 19 amino acids. The germline CDR1 and CDR2 sequences are SGHTA and FQGNSA. CDR3 protein: CASSPVGLAGGSSTDTQYF. The CDR3 DNA reads as TGTGCCAGCAGCCCCGTCGGACTAGCGGGGGGGAGTAGTACAGATACGCAGTATTTT.

The V call is TRBV11-3, the J call TRBJ2-7, with 7 bases that match TRBD1. Per germline, CDR1 SGHNT and CDR2 YENEEA. V gave up 5 bases and J gave up 3 bases; unmatched junction bases: 7. There are 14 residues in the CDR3. CDR3 nucleotides: TGTGCCAGCAGCGAAACCCGGGACAGCTACGAGCAGTACTTC. Amino acid sequence: CASSETRDSYEQYF.

This chain connects TRBV28 to TRBJ1-2, with D possibly matching TRBD1 (5 bases). Trimming stripped 6 bases from V and 6 bases from J, with 20 bases between. This CDR3 is 15 amino acids long. Germline assignment: CDR1 MDHEN and CDR2 SYDVKM. The CDR3 sequence: CASRRWGRDDDGYTF. In nucleotides, the CDR3 is TGTGCCAGCAGACGCTGGGGGAGGGACGATGATGGCTACACCTTC.

This chain joins TRBV2 and TRBJ2-3; 16 bases are a match to TRBD2. This CDR3 comprises 17 residues. Looked up from germline, CDR1 is SNHLY and CDR2 is FYNNEI. Trimming cost V 6 bases and J 6 bases; bases outside gene matches: 9. The CDR3 sequence is CASSGGLAGGPADTQYF. The CDR3 DNA follows: TGTGCCAGCAGCGGGGGACTAGCGGGAGGGCCAGCGGATACGCAGTATTTT.

This clone appeared a few times. The V and J genes are TRBV5-4 and TRBJ2-1; tentatively, D is TRBD2 (6 bases). The V gene's germline CDR1 is SGHNT and CDR2 YYREEE (reference sequence). The germline V and J ends were trimmed by 1 base and 4 bases, with 15 bases remaining between them. This CDR3 has 16 amino acids. CDR3 sequence reads: CASSLKRENGYNEQFF. In DNA form, the CDR3 reads TGTGCCAGCAGCTTGAAACGGGAGAACGGTTACAATGAGCAGTTCTTC.

This clone was counted only a few times. One junction end does not reproduce the germline sequence, and a read error may be involved. This sequence joins TRBV7-2 and TRBJ2-1; D may be TRBD2 (6 bases). Germline V gene sequence: CDR1 SGHTA, CDR2 FQGNSA. The CDR3 runs to 14 residues. The CDR3 sequence: CASSVAGGLDEQFF. CDR3 coding DNA: TGTGCCAGCAGCGTAGCCGGGGGTCTGGATGAGCAGTTCTTC.

The chain recombines TRBV5-6 with TRBJ2-1; TRBD1 is a possible D gene (6 bases). Germline loops: CDR1 SGHDT, CDR2 YYEEEE. This CDR3 contains 12 residues. The ends were cut back, 3 bases at V and 10 bases at J, with 11 bases in the middle. This CDR3 is CASSSYRVEQFF. The CDR3 DNA reads TGTGCCAGCAGCTCTTACAGGGTCGAGCAGTTCTTC.

This rearrangement joins TRBV27 to TRBJ2-7; TRBD1 matches 8 bases. This CDR3 has 12 residues. V lost 5 bases and J lost 7; bases outside the gene matches: 4. CDR1 MNHEY and CDR2 SMNVEV come from the germline V gene (reference sequence). The CDR3 nucleotides read TGTGCCAGCAGTGGACAGGGTCGGGAGCAGTACTTC. Its protein product is CASSGQGREQYF.

J is TRBJ2-4 and V is TRBV11-2, with 9 bases lining up with TRBD1. Looked up from germline, CDR1 is SGHAT and CDR2 is FQNNGV. The CDR3 spans 17 residues. V lost 5 bases and J lost 1; bases outside the gene matches: 9. The CDR3 protein is CASSPRQGVWAKNIQYF. CDR3 nucleotide sequence: TGTGCCAGCAGCCCCAGACAGGGGGTGTGGGCCAAAAACATTCAGTACTTC.

The chain employs TRBV27 and TRBJ1-2; D gene uncertain. CDR1 and CDR2 from the germline V gene are MNHEY and SMNVEV (reference sequence). V lost 2 bases to trimming and J lost 2 bases, with 12 bases between them. CDR3 length equals 15 residues. CDR3 nucleotides: TGTGCCAGCAGTTTAGTGAGAGGATCGAACTATGGCTACACCTTC. It translates to CASSLVRGSNYGYTF.

The chain is built from TRBV19 and TRBJ2-1, with 12 bases that match TRBD1. Trimming took 7 bases from V and 6 from J; bases not matched to a gene: 4. The germline V gene encodes CDR1 LNHDA and CDR2 SQIVND (reference sequence). The CDR3 is 14 residues long. The CDR3 DNA reads as TGTGCCAGTATCGGGACAGGGGGCCGCAATGAGCAGTTCTTC. Translating gives CASIGTGGRNEQFF.

V gene TRBV5-1 combines with J gene TRBJ2-2; TRBD2 matches at 10 bases. Unmatched junction bases numbered 7, after V lost 4 bases and J lost 1 base. The CDR3 sequence is 17 residues long. In germline, CDR1 is SGHRS, CDR2 YFSETQ. The CDR3 coding sequence is TGCGCCAGCAGCCCAAGAGCGGGAGGGATGAACACCGGGGAGCTGTTTTTT. This encodes CASSPRAGGMNTGELFF.